This record covers a single T cell receptor beta chain. The entry originates in a study of blood T cell repertoires in COVID-19. Original analysis: Nucleated cell number was recorded as an estimate derived from reference gene primer amplification. Measured with immunoSEQ multiplex PCR; TCRdb has only the in-frame clones, and not every one. For V, J and clone size, that table is used; D and trimming come from the DNA. The sample holds 450,000 or so clones, 70% to 90% seen once. V lost 5 bases and J 4 bases, leaving 18 bases between the germline ends. Looked up from germline, CDR1 is MNHEY and CDR2 is SMNVEV (reference sequence). The CDR3 has 16 amino acids.

Sample: peripheral blood. This sequence originates from a young man with COVID-19, enrolled during active disease. The chain recombines TRBV27 with TRBJ2-1; D is perhaps TRBD2 (6 bases). For the CDR3, the DNA is TGTGCCAGCAGTCTGGCGGGACCGCTAATTTACAATGAGCAGTTCTTC. This encodes CASSLAGPLIYNEQFF.